Below, 23 T cell receptor beta chains from the same sample are listed, as sequenced in a study of shared clonotypes between healthy human individuals. TCRdb's table, derived via immunoSEQ multiplex PCR, lists solely in-frame clones and lacks some. The table has over a million clones, about three quarters seen once. Sequencing was done on a sample of memory CD4+ T cells sorted from blood. Subset reported: CD45RA-negative fraction. The receptors here all came from a man aged 18 to 35 in good health.

This chain connects TRBV11-2 to TRBJ2-7, with D possibly matching TRBD1 (6 bases). CDR1 and CDR2 (germline): SGHAT, FQNNGV. Trimming left V 5 bases short and J 0 bases short, with 17 bases between. This CDR3 has 16 residues. The chain's CDR3 is CASSPLWGQSSYEQYF. For the CDR3, the DNA is TGTGCCAGCAGCCCCCTGTGGGGACAAAGCTCCTACGAGCAGTACTTC.

This chain uses TRBV5-1 with TRBJ1-2; TRBD1 agrees at 9 bases. V lost 3 bases, J lost 5 bases, and 11 bases stayed unmatched. Germline CDR1 and CDR2: SGHRS and YFSETQ. This CDR3 contains 16 residues. In nucleotides, the CDR3 is TGCGCCAGCAGCTGGGGACAGGGTATAATCGGTTATGGCTACACCTTC. Translation gives CASSWGQGIIGYGYTF.

Turning to this clone: One end of the junction varies from germline; a read error may be responsible. The chain employs TRBV7-7 and TRBJ2-5, with TRBD2 as a possible D gene (7 bases). CDR1 and CDR2 from the germline V gene are SSHAT and FNYEAQ (reference sequence). This CDR3 has 15 amino acids. The CDR3 nucleotides read TGTGCTAGCAGCTCTGACGGGGGGCCGGGAGAGACCCAGTACTTC. Translated: CASSSDGGPGETQYF.

V is TRBV28 and J is TRBJ1-2, with 8 bases aligning to TRBD1. Trimming removed 5 bases from V and 5 bases from J; junction bases left unmatched: 4. This CDR3 has 13 residues. Looked up from germline, CDR1 is MDHEN and CDR2 is SYDVKM. CDR3 sequence: CASSTGGPYGYTF. The CDR3 DNA reads TGTGCCAGCAGTACAGGGGGGCCTTATGGCTACACCTTC.

The gene calls are TRBV27 and TRBJ2-5; D not resolved. The V end lost 0 bases, the J end lost 0 bases, and 2 bases lay between the germline ends. The CDR3 sequence is 13 residues long. In germline, CDR1 is MNHEY, CDR2 SMNVEV (reference sequence). The CDR3 DNA reads as TGTGCCAGCAGTTTATCGTACCAAGAGACCCAGTACTTC. Its protein is CASSLSYQETQYF.

This chain uses TRBV5-1 with TRBJ1-1; D may be TRBD1 (5 bases). V was clipped by 3 bases and J by 0 bases, with 15 bases between them. Germline values: CDR1 SGHRS, CDR2 YFSETQ. This CDR3 spans 16 amino acids. CDR3 protein: CASSSGQGLMNTEAFF. CDR3 bases: TGCGCCAGCAGCTCCGGGCAGGGTTTGATGAACACTGAAGCTTTCTTT.

This clone came up once. This chain connects TRBV28 to TRBJ2-3; D perhaps matches TRBD2 (5 bases). CDR1 is MDHEN and CDR2 is SYDVKM in the germline V gene. V was pared by 2 bases and J by 6 bases, with 12 bases between. The length of the CDR3 is 14 residues. The CDR3 loop is CASSLGRAWDTQYF. In nucleotides, the CDR3 is TGTGCCAGCAGTTTAGGGCGGGCCTGGGATACGCAGTATTTT.

The sample holds a few counts of this clone. This sequence joins TRBV11-2 and TRBJ2-3, with a tentative D call TRBD1 (5 bases). CDR3 length: 13 amino acids. V was clipped by 2 bases and J by 4 bases, with 7 bases between them. Germline lookup yields CDR1 SGHAT and CDR2 FQNNGV. The chain's CDR3 is CASSLKGPDTQYF. The CDR3 DNA is TGTGCCAGCAGCTTAAAGGGGCCAGATACGCAGTATTTT.

The chain couples TRBV19 to TRBJ1-1, with unresolved D. The CDR3 sequence is 16 residues long. Trimming took 3 bases from V and 3 from J, leaving 17 bases between them. Germline lookup yields CDR1 LNHDA and CDR2 SQIVND (reference sequence). CDR3 bases: TGTGCCAGTAGTATCGGGGTCTCTGGGCTGGACACTGAAGCTTTCTTT. Translated, it gives CASSIGVSGLDTEAFF. The full variable domain, in which reference TRBV19 and TRBJ1-1 provide the parts outside the CDR3, is DGGITQSPKYLFRKEGQNVTLSCEQNLNHDAMYWYRQDPGQGLRLIYYSQIVNDFQKGDIAEGYSVSREKKESFPLTVTSAQKNPTAFYLCASSIGVSGLDTEAFFGQGTRLTVV.

The rearrangement uses TRBV4-3 and TRBJ1-2, with D unclear. Germline V gene lookup returns CDR1 LGHNA and CDR2 YSLEER. V lost 0 bases and J lost 10, with 12 bases in between. This CDR3 has 13 residues. CDR3 bases: TGCGCCAGCAGCCAAGATATGGCTTACGACTACACCTTC. Translation: CASSQDMAYDYTF.

The chain recombines TRBV19 with TRBJ2-7; 7 bases line up with TRBD1. The CDR3 loop spans 16 amino acids. Germline V gene data show CDR1 as LNHDA and CDR2 as SQIVND (reference sequence). Trimming took 2 bases from V and 4 from J; bases not matched to a gene: 11. CDR3 DNA sequence: TGTGCCAGTAGTATAACCCGACCCGGACAGGTTTACGAGCAGTACTTC. As protein: CASSITRPGQVYEQYF.

The chain joins TRBV9 to TRBJ1-3; 7 bases are shared with TRBD1. V lost 2 bases and J lost 0; bases outside the gene matches: 11. CDR1 is SGDLS, CDR2 YYNGEE, per germline. CDR3 size: 18 residues. CDR3 in amino acids: CASSVSGGQASSGNTIYF. DNA for the CDR3: TGTGCCAGCAGCGTCTCGGGAGGACAGGCGAGCTCTGGAAACACCATATATTTT.

The chain links TRBV7-6 to TRBJ1-6, with D maybe TRBD1 (5 bases). CDR3 length: 16 amino acids. Germline loops: CDR1 SGHVS, CDR2 FNYEAQ. Trimming removed 1 base at V and 9 bases at J, with 16 bases between. The CDR3 DNA sequence: TGTGCCAGCAGCTTAGTCAGGCAGGGCCCCTTTTCACCCCTCCACTTT. This sequence encodes CASSLVRQGPFSPLHF.

This chain uses TRBV7-9 with TRBJ2-1; D may be TRBD1 (5 bases). Deletions cut 4 bases from V and 3 bases from J, with 10 bases between. CDR1 and CDR2 from the germline V gene are SEHNR and FQNEAQ (reference sequence). The CDR3 runs to 14 residues. Written as DNA, the CDR3 is TGTGCCAGCAGCTCCGACAGAGTCTACAATGAGCAGTTCTTC. This translates into CASSSDRVYNEQFF. Based on the CDR3 plus reference TRBV7-9 and TRBJ2-1, the full variable domain is DTGVSQNPRHKITKRGQNVTFRCDPISEHNRLYWYRQTLGQGPEFLTYFQNEAQLEKSRLLSDRFSAERPKGSFSTLEIQRTEQGDSAMYLCASSSDRVYNEQFFGPGTRLTVL.

V and J are TRBV19 and TRBJ2-3; D is possibly TRBD1 (6 bases). V gave up 4 bases and J gave up 2 bases, with 13 bases separating them. This CDR3 has 15 amino acids. Germline V gene sequence: CDR1 LNHDA, CDR2 SQIVND (reference sequence). The CDR3 region has the DNA TGTGCCAGTAGTACGGACAGAGATTTCACAGATACGCAGTATTTT. The encoded protein is CASSTDRDFTDTQYF.

Regarding this clone: A much larger clone differs by one base, so this may be a read error. This chain uses TRBV7-9 with TRBJ2-7; TRBD1 matches 8 bases. With 1 base clipped from V and 2 bases from J, the junction kept 4 bases outside the gene matches. In germline, CDR1 is SEHNR, CDR2 FQNEAQ (reference sequence). The CDR3 sequence is 15 residues long. CDR3 protein: CASSLGPGQAYEQYF. CDR3 bases: TGTGCCAGCAGCTTAGGACCGGGACAGGCCTACGAGCAGTACTTC.

The rearrangement uses TRBV18 and TRBJ1-1; 12 bases agree with TRBD1. Germline V gene lookup returns CDR1 KGHSH and CDR2 LQKENI. The V gene end was trimmed by 4 bases and the J gene end by 6 bases; junction bases not matched to a gene: 12. The CDR3 has 17 residues. The CDR3 reads CASSQLEGQGAGAEAFF. In nucleotides, the CDR3 is TGTGCCAGCTCACAACTGGAGGGACAGGGGGCCGGTGCTGAAGCTTTCTTT.

The rearrangement links TRBV11-2 to TRBJ2-3; D unclear. The CDR3 sequence is 13 residues long. Trimming took off 2 bases at V and 2 bases at J, with 5 bases between the two ends. CDR1 and CDR2 (germline): SGHAT, FQNNGV. Here the CDR3 reads CASSLLLTDTQYF. As DNA, the CDR3 is TGTGCCAGCAGCTTACTTCTCACAGATACGCAGTATTTT.

The rearrangement uses TRBV29-1 and TRBJ2-1; 8 bases match TRBD2. The CDR3 length is 15 residues. V gave up 5 bases and J gave up 1 base; unmatched junction bases: 7. CDR1 is SQVTM, CDR2 ANQGSEA, per germline. The CDR3 DNA reads TGCAGCGTTCTTCAGCGGGAGCGGTCCTACAATGAGCAGTTCTTC. It codes for CSVLQRERSYNEQFF.

The V call is TRBV30, the J call TRBJ1-6; D possibly corresponds to TRBD1 (6 bases). V was clipped by 2 bases and J by 6 bases, with 14 bases between them. CDR3 size: 15 residues. The germline gives CDR1 GTSNPN, CDR2 SVGIG (reference sequence). CDR3 bases: TGTGCCTGGAGTTCAAAGGACAGAATTAATTCACCCCTCCACTTT. Protein: CAWSSKDRINSPLHF.

The V call is TRBV6-5, the J call TRBJ1-1, with D perhaps TRBD1 (6 bases). This CDR3 region has 14 residues. V lost 4 bases and J lost 4, with 13 bases in between. Germline CDR1 MNHEY, CDR2 SVGAGI. DNA for the CDR3: TGTGCCAGCAGTTCTGATGACAGGCCCACTGAAGCTTTCTTT. Translating it yields CASSSDDRPTEAFF.

The V and J genes are TRBV11-3 and TRBJ2-3; tentatively, D is TRBD2 (6 bases). Germline values: CDR1 SGHNT, CDR2 YENEEA. The V and J ends lost 2 bases and 1 base respectively, with 16 bases between them. The CDR3 length is 17 residues. The CDR3 sequence: CASSLRRMGEGTDTQYF. The DNA for the CDR3 is TGTGCCAGCAGCTTACGCAGGATGGGGGAGGGCACAGATACGCAGTATTTT.

The chain couples TRBV27 to TRBJ2-5; 8 bases are shared with TRBD1. Germline V CDR1 and CDR2: MNHEY, SMNVEV (reference sequence). There are 13 residues in the CDR3. After removal of 6 bases from V and 5 bases from J, the junction contained 5 bases not matched to a gene. CDR3 in amino acids: CASSRQGKETQYF. In nucleotides, the CDR3 is TGTGCCAGCAGCCGACAGGGGAAGGAGACCCAGTACTTC.